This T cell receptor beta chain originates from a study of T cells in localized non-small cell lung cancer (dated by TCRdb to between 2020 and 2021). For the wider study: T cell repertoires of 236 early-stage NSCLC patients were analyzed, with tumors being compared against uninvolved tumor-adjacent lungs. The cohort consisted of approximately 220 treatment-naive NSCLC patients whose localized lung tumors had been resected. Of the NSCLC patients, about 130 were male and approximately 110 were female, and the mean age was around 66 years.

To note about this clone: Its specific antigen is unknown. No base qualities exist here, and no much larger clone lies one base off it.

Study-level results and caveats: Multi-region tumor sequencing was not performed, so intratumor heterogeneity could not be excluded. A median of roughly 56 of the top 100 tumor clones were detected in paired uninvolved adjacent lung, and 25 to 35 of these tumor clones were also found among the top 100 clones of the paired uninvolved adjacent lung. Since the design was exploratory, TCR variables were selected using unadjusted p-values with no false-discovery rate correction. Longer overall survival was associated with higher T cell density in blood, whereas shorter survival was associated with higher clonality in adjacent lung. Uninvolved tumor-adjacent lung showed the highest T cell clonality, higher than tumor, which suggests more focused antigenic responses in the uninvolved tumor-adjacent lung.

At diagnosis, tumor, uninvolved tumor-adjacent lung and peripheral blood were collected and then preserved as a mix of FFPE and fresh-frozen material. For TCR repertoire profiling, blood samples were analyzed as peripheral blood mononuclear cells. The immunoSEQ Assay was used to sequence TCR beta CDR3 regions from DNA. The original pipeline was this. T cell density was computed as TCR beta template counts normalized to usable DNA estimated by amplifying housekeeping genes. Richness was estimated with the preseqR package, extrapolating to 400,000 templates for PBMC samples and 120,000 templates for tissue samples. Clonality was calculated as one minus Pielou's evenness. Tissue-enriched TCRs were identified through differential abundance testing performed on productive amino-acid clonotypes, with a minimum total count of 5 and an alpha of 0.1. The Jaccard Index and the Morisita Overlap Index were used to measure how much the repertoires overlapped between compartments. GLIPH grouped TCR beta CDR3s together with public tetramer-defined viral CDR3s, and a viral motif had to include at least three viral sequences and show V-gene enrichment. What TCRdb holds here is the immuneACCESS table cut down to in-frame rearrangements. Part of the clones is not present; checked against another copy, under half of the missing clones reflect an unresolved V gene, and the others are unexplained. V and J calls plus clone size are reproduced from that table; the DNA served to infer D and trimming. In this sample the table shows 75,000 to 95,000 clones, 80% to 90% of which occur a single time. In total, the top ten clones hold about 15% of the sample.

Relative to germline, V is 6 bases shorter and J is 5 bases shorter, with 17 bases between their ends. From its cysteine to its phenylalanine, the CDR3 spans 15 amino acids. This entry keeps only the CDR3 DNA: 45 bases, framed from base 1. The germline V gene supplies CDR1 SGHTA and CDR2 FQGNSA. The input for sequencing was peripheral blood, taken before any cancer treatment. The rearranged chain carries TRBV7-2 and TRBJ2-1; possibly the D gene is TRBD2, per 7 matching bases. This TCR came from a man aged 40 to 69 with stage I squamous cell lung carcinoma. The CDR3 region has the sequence CASSLGGLIHNEQFF. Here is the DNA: TGTGCCAGCAGTTTGGGGGGGCTGATCCACAATGAGCAGTTCTTC.